The 5 T cell receptor beta chains in this list originate from one sample, sequenced in a study of blood T cell repertoires in COVID-19. Clones were read by immunoSEQ multiplex PCR, and TCRdb kept only the in-frame ones, dropping some. The top ten clones hold about 26% of a sample with about 52,000 clones, about 84% of them seen once. Sequenced sample: peripheral blood. These receptors all come from a woman older than 75 with acute or convalescent COVID-19.

The chain combines TRBV29-1 with TRBJ1-3; a possible D gene is TRBD1 (5 bases). V was trimmed by 7 bases and J by 0 bases, leaving 7 bases between them. Germline CDR1 SQVTM, CDR2 ANQGSEA. The CDR3 totals 12 residues. The CDR3 DNA sequence: TGCAGCGCACAGGACTCTGGAAACACCATATATTTT. This encodes CSAQDSGNTIYF.

This clone has a single count. This chain links TRBV11-3 with TRBJ1-6; no firm D call. Per the germline V gene, CDR1 is SGHNT and CDR2 is YENEEA. This CDR3 region has 15 residues. V gave up 8 bases and J gave up 7 bases, with 18 bases separating them. The chain's CDR3 is CASAESPLLNSPLHF. The CDR3 bases are TGTGCCAGCGCGGAGTCCCCTCTGTTAAATTCACCCCTCCACTTT. The whole variable domain, filled in from reference TRBV11-3 and TRBJ1-6, reads EAGVVQSPRYKIIEKKQPVAFWCNPISGHNTLYWYLQNLGQGPELLIRYENEEAVDDSQLPKDRFSAERLKGVDSTLKIQPAELGDSAVYLCASAESPLLNSPLHFGNGTRLTVT.

The chain uses TRBV11-3 and TRBJ2-7, with 8 positions matching TRBD2. There are 15 residues in the CDR3. V gave up 4 bases and J gave up 1 base; unmatched junction bases: 6. From germline, CDR1 is SGHNT and CDR2 YENEEA. CDR3 DNA sequence: TGTGCCAGCAGCTCCCGAGCGGGGGATTCCTACGAGCAGTACTTC. This sequence encodes CASSSRAGDSYEQYF.

This clone was seen a few times. J is TRBJ1-1 and V is TRBV21-1; the listed D gene, TRBD1, was not tested against the DNA. TRBV21-1 is a pseudogene segment. The CDR3 contains 15 residues. The CDR3 loop is CASTKHRCRPFEAFF. CDR3 bases: TGTGCCAGCACCAAACATAGATGCAGGCCGTTTGAAGCTTTCTTT.

V usage is TRBV5-1 and J usage is TRBJ1-3; D is ambiguous. Trimming pared 3 bases from V and 1 base from J, leaving 11 bases between. Germline V lookup: CDR1 SGHRS, CDR2 YFSETQ. The CDR3 loop spans 15 amino acids. The CDR3 is CASSSQVGSGNTIYF. The CDR3 nucleotides read TGCGCCAGCAGCTCCCAAGTCGGGTCTGGAAACACCATATATTTT.